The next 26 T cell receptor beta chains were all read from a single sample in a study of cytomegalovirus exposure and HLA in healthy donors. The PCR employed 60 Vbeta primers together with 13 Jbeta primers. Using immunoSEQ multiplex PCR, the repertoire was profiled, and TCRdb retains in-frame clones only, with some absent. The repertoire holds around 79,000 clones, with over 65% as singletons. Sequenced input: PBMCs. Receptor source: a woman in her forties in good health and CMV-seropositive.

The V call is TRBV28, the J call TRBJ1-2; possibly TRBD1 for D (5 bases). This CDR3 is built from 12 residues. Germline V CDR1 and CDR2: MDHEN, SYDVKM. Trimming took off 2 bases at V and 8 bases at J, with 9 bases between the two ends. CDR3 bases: TGTGCCAGCAGTTTAATGGGGGGAGGCTACACCTTC. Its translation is CASSLMGGGYTF.

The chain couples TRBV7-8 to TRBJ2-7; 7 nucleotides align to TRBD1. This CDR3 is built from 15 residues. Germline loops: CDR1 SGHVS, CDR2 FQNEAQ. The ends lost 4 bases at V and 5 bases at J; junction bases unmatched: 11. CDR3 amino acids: CASSSQGTFGNEQYF. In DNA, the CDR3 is TGTGCCAGCAGCTCACAGGGGACCTTCGGGAACGAGCAGTACTTC.

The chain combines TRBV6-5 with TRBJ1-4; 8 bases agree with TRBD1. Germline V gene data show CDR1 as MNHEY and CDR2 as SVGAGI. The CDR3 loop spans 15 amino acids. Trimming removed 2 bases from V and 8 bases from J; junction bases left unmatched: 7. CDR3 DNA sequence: TGTGCCAGCAGTTACCGACAGGGGATGCGAGAAAAACTGTTTTTT. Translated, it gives CASSYRQGMREKLFF.

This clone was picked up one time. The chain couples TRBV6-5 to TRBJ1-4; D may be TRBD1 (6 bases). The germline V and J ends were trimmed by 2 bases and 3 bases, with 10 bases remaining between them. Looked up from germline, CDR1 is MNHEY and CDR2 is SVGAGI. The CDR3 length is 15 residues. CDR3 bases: TGTGCCAGCAGTTACGGCGGACAGTCTAATGAAAAACTGTTTTTT. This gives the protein CASSYGGQSNEKLFF.

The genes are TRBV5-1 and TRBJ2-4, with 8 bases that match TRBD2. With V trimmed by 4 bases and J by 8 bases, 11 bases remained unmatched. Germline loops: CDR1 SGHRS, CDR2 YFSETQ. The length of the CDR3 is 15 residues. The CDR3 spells CASSPTGTSGDIQYF. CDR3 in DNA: TGCGCCAGCAGCCCAACCGGGACTAGTGGGGACATTCAGTACTTC.

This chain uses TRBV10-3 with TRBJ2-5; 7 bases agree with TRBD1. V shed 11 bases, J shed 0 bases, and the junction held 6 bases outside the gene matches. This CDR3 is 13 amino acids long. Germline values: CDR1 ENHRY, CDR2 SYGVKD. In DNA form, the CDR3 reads TGTGCCGTTCGGGACAGTAACCAAGAGACCCAGTACTTC. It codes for CAVRDSNQETQYF.

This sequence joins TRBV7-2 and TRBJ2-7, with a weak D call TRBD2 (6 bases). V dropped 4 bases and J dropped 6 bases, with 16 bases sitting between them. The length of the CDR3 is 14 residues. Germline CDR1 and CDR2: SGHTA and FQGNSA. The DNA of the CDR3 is TGTGCCAGCAGCTCCCTCCCTGGGGGGTCCGAGCAGTACTTC. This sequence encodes CASSSLPGGSEQYF.

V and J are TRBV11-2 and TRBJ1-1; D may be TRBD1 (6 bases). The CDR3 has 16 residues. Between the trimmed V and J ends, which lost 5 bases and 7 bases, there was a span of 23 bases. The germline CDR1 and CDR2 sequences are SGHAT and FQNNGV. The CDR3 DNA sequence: TGTGCCAGCAGCGAACCTAACAGGGATTCTCTCATTGAAGCTTTCTTT. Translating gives CASSEPNRDSLIEAFF.

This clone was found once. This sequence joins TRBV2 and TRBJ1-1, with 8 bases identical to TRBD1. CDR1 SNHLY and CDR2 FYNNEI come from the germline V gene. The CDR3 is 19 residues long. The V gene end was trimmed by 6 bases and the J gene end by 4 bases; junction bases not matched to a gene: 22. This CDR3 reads CASRPTWNGVQGASTEAFF. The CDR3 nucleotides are TGTGCCAGCAGGCCTACCTGGAACGGAGTTCAGGGGGCGAGCACTGAAGCTTTCTTT.

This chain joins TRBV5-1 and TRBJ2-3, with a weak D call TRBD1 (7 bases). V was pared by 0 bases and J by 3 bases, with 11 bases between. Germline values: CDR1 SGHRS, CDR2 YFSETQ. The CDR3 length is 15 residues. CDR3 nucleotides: TGCGCCAGCAGCTTGGTGGCAGGGGGGACAGATACGCAGTATTTT. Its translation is CASSLVAGGTDTQYF.

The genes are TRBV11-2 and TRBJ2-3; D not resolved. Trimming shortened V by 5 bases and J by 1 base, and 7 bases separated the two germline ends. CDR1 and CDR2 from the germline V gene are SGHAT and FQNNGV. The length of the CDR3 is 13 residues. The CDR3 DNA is TGTGCCAGCAGCACTACGGGCACAGATACGCAGTATTTT. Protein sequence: CASSTTGTDTQYF.

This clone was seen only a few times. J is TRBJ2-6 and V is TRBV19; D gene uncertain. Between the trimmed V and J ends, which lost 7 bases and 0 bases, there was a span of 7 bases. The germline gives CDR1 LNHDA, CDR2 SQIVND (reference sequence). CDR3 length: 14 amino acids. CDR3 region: CASMSLSGANVLTF. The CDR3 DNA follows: TGTGCCAGTATGTCCCTCTCTGGGGCCAACGTCCTGACTTTC.

In DNA form, the CDR3 reads TGTGCCAGCAGCTTACCGGGGGGCAATCAGCCCCAGCATTTT. Its translation is CASSLPGGNQPQHF. The chain combines TRBV7-6 with TRBJ1-5, with a tentative D call TRBD1 (5 bases). This CDR3 has 14 residues. The V and J ends lost 2 bases and 2 bases respectively, with 7 bases between them. Per germline, CDR1 SGHVS and CDR2 FNYEAQ.

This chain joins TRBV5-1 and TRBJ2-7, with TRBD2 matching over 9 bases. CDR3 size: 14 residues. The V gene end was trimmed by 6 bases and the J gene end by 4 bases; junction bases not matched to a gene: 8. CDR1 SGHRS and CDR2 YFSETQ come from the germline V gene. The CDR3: CASTPGLAQYEQYF. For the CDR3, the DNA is TGCGCCAGCACCCCGGGACTAGCTCAATACGAGCAGTACTTC.

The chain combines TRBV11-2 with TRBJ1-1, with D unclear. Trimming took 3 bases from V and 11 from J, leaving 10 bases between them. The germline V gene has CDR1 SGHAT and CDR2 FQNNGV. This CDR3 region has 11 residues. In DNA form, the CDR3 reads TGTGCCAGCAGCTTCCCTAGTGGGGCTTTCTTT. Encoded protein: CASSFPSGAFF.

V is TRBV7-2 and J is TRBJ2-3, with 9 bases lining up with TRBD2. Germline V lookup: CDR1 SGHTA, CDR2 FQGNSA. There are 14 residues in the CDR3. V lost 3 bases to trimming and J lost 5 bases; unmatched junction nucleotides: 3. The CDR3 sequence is CASSLDSGRDTQYF. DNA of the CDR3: TGTGCCAGCAGCTTGGATAGCGGGAGAGATACGCAGTATTTT.

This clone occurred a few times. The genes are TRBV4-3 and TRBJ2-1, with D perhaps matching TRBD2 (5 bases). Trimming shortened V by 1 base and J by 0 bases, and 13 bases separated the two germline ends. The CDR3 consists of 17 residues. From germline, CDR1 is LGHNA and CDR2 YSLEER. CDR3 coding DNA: TGCGCCAGCAGCCAAGGGTACAGCGGAAGCTCCTACAATGAGCAGTTCTTC. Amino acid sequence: CASSQGYSGSSYNEQFF.

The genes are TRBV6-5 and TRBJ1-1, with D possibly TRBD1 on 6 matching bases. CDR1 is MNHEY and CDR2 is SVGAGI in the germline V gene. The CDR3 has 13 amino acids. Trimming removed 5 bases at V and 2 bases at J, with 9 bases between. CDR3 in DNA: TGTGCCAGCAGTCCGGACAGTAACACTGAAGCTTTCTTT. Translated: CASSPDSNTEAFF.

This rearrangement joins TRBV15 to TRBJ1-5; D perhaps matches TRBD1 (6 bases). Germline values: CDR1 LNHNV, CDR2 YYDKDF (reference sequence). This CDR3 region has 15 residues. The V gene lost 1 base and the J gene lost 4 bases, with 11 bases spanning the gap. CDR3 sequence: CATSRGGGGNQPQHF. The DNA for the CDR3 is TGTGCCACCAGCAGAGGAGGGGGGGGTAATCAGCCCCAGCATTTT. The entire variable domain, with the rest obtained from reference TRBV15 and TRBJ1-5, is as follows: DAMVIQNPRYQVTQFGKPVTLSCSQTLNHNVMYWYQQKSSQAPKLLFHYYDKDFNNEADTPDNFQSRRPNTSFCFLDIRSPGLGDTAMYLCATSRGGGGNQPQHFGDGTRLSIL.

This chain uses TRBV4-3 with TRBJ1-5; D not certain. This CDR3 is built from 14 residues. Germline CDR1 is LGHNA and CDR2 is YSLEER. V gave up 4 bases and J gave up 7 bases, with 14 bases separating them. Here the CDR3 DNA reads TGCGCCAGCAGCCCTAGAGGCGGGCAGCAGCCCCAGCATTTT. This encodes CASSPRGGQQPQHF.

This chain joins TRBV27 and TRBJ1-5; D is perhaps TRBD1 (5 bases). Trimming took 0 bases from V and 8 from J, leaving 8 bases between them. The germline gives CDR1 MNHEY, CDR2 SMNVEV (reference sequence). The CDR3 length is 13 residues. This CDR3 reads CASSLSGGKPQHF. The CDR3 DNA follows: TGTGCCAGCAGTTTATCGGGGGGGAAGCCCCAGCATTTT.

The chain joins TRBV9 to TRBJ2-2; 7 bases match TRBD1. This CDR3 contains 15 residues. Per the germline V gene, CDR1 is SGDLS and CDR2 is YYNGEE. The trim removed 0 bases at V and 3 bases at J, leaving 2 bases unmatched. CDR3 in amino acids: CASSVGTGYTGELFF. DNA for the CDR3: TGTGCCAGCAGCGTAGGGACAGGTTACACCGGGGAGCTGTTTTTT.

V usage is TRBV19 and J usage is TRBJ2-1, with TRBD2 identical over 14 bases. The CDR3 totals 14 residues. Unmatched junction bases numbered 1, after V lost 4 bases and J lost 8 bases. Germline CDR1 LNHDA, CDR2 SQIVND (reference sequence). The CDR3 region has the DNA TGTGCCAGTAGTAGGGGACTAGCGGGGGATGAGCAGTTCTTC. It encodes CASSRGLAGDEQFF.

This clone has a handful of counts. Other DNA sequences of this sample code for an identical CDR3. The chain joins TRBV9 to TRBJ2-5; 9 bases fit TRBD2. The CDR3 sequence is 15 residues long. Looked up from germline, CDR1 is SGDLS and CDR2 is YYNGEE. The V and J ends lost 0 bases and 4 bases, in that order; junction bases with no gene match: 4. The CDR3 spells CASSVDSGRGETQYF. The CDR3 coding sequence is TGTGCCAGCAGCGTAGATAGCGGGAGAGGAGAGACCCAGTACTTC.

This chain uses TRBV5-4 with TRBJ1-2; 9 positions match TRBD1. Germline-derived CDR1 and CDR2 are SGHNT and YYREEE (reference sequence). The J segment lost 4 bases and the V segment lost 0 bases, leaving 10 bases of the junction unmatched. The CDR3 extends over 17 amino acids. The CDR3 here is CASSLVPLQGAGYGYTF. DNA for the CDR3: TGTGCCAGCAGCTTGGTCCCCCTACAGGGGGCGGGCTATGGCTACACCTTC.

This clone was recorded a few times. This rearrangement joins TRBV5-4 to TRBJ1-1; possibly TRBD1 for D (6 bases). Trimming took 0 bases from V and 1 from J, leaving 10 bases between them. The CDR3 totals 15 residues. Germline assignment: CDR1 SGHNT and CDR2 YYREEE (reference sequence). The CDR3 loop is CASSLVRGGNTEAFF. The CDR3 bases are TGTGCCAGCAGCTTGGTTAGGGGGGGGAACACTGAAGCTTTCTTT.